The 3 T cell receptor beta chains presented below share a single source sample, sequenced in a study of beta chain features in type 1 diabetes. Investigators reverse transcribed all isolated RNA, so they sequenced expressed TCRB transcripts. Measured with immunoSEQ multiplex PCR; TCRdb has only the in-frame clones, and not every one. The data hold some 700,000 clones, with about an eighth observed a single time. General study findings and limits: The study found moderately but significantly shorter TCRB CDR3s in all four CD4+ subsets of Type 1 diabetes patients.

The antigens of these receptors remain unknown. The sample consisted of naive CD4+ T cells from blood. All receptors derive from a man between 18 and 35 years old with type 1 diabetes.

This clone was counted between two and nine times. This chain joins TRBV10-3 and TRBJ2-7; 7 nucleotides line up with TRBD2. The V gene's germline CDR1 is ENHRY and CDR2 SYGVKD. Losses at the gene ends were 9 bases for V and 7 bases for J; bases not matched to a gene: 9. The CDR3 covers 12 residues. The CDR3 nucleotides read TGTGCCATTCGGGGGGAGCAGGCAGAGCAGTACTTC. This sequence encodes CAIRGEQAEQYF.

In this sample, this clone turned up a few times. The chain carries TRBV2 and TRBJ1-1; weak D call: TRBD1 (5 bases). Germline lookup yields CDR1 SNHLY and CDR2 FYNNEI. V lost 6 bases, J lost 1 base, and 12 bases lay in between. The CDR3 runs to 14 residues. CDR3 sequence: CASRLREGNTEAFF. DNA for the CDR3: TGTGCCAGCAGACTCAGGGAGGGGAACACTGAAGCTTTCTTT.

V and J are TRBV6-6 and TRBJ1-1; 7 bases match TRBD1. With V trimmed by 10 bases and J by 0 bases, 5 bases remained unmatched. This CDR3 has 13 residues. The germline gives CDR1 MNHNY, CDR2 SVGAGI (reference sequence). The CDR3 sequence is CATTGYLNTEAFF. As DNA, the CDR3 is TGTGCCACGACAGGGTACCTGAACACTGAAGCTTTCTTT.